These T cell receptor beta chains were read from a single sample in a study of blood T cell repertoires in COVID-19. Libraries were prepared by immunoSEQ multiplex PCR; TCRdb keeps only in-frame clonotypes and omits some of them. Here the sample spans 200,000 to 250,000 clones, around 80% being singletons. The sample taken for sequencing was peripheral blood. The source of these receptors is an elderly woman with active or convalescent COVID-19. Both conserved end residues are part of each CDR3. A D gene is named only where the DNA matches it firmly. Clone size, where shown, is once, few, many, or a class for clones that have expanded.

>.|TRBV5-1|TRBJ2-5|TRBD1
CASSPVLGQGSQETQYF
TGCGCCAGCAGCCCCGTCCTGGGACAGGGGAGCCAAGAGACCCAGTACTTC
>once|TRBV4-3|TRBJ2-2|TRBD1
CASSQENRQGYTGELFF
TGCGCCAGCAGCCAAGAGAACCGACAGGGATACACCGGGGAGCTGTTTTTT
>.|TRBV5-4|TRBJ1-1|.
CASSLARQLNTEAFF
TGTGCCAGCAGCTTGGCCAGACAGCTGAACACTGAAGCTTTCTTT
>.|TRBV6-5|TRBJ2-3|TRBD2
CASRVAGLDPDTQYF
TGTGCCAGCAGGGTAGCGGGCTTAGACCCAGATACGCAGTATTTT
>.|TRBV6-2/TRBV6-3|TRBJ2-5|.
CASSEPGNNQETQYF
TGTGCCAGCAGTGAGCCGGGAAATAACCAAGAGACCCAGTACTTC
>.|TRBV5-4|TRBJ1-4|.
CASSLAGLNEKLFF
TGTGCCAGCAGCCTTGCGGGGCTTAATGAAAAACTGTTTTTT
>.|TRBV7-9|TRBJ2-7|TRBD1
CASSSGGRRSYEQYF
TGTGCCAGCAGCTCAGGGGGAAGGCGTTCCTACGAGCAGTACTTC
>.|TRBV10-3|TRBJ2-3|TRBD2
CASGAERLASTDTQYF
TGTGCCTCCGGAGCAGAGAGACTAGCAAGCACAGATACGCAGTATTTT
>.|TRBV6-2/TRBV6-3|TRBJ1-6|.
CASSTRSSYNSPLHF
TGTGCCAGCAGCACGAGGAGCTCCTATAATTCACCCCTCCACTTT
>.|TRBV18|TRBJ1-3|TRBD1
CASSPPYMTGGGNTIYF
TGTGCCAGCTCACCACCGTATATGACAGGGGGCGGAAACACCATATATTTT
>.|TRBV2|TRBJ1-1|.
CASRVSGNTEAFF
TGTGCCAGCAGGGTTTCAGGAAACACTGAAGCTTTCTTT
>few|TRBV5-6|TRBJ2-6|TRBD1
CASSLEGQGIAGANVLTF
TGTGCCAGCAGCTTGGAGGGACAGGGGATTGCTGGGGCCAACGTCCTGACTTTC
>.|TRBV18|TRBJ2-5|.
CASSPTPYQETQYF
TGTGCCAGCTCACCGACTCCCTACCAAGAGACCCAGTACTTC
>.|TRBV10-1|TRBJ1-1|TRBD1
CASSDWTGMNTEAFF
TGCGCCAGCAGTGACTGGACAGGGATGAACACTGAAGCTTTCTTT
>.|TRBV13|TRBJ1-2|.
CASSLTGHSNYGYTF
TGTGCCAGCAGCTTAACGGGACATTCCAACTATGGCTACACCTTC
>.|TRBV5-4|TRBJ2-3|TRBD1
CASSASTGSTDTQYF
TGTGCCAGCAGCGCTTCGACAGGGTCCACAGATACGCAGTATTTT
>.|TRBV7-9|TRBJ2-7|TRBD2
CASSLNQRGLSYEQYF
TGTGCCAGCAGCCTGAACCAGCGGGGGCTCTCCTACGAGCAGTACTTC
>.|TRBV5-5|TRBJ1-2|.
CASSTGTHYGYTF
TGTGCCAGCAGTACAGGGACCCACTATGGCTACACCTTC
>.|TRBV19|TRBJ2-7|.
CASSLGFRQRVYEQYF
TGTGCCAGTAGTCTAGGCTTCAGACAGAGAGTCTACGAGCAGTACTTC
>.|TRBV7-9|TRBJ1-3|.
CASSPSGTGIGNTIYF
TGTGCCAGCAGCCCGTCCGGTACAGGGATTGGAAACACCATATATTTT
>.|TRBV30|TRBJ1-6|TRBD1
CAWARDSSNSPLHF
TGTGCCTGGGCTCGGGACAGCAGTAATTCACCCCTCCACTTT
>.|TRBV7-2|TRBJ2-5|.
CASSLGGLMETQYF
TGTGCCAGCAGCTTAGGCGGTCTTATGGAGACCCAGTACTTC
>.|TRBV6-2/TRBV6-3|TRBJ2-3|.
CASSRPSGGPDTQYF
TGTGCCAGCAGCCGCCCGTCCGGGGGGCCGGATACGCAGTATTTT
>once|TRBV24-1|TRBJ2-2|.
CATSDQGGSTGELFF
TGTGCCACCAGTGACCAAGGAGGGTCCACCGGGGAGCTGTTTTTT
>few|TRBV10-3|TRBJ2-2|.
CAIRGALDTGELFF
TGTGCCATCAGAGGAGCGCTGGACACCGGGGAGCTGTTTTTT
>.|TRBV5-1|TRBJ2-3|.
CASSKGLGQQSTDTQYF
TGCGCCAGCAGCAAGGGACTTGGTCAGCAGAGCACAGATACGCAGTATTTT
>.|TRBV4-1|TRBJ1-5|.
CASSHPQGNQPQHF
TGCGCCAGCAGCCATCCCCAGGGCAATCAGCCCCAGCATTTT
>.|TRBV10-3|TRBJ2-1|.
CAISAMGGGSSYEQFF
TGTGCCATCAGTGCTATGGGAGGGGGAAGTTCGTATGAGCAGTTCTTC
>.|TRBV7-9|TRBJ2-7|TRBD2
CASSLRTSGGNEQYF
TGTGCCAGCAGCCTTAGGACTAGCGGGGGCAACGAGCAGTACTTC
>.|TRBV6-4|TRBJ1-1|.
CASSIGRATEAFF
TGTGCCAGCAGTATCGGGCGGGCCACTGAAGCTTTCTTT
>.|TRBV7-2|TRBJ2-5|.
CASSIDWAAETQYF
TGTGCCAGCAGCATAGACTGGGCAGCAGAGACCCAGTACTTC
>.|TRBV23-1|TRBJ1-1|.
CASLSGLTEAFF
TGCGCCAGTTTGTCAGGGCTCACTGAAGCTTTCTTT
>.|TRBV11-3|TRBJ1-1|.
CASSLGRGPDGAFF
TGTGCCAGCAGCTTAGGTAGGGGCCCCGACGGGGCTTTCTTT
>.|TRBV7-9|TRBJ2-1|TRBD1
CASSQDRATYNEQFF
TGTGCCAGCAGCCAGGACAGGGCCACCTACAATGAGCAGTTCTTC
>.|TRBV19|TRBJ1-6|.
CASSAFGDSYNSPLHF
TGTGCCAGTAGTGCTTTCGGGGATAGCTATAATTCACCCCTCCACTTT
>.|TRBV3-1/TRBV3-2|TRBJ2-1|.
CASSQEAARGYNEQFF
TGTGCCAGCAGCCAAGAGGCCGCGCGGGGCTACAATGAGCAGTTCTTC
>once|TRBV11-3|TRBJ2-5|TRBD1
CASSLVWDRDFGETQYF
TGTGCCAGCAGCTTAGTATGGGACAGGGATTTCGGGGAGACCCAGTACTTC
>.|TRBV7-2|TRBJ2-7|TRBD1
CASSPHSGQGIKQYF
TGTGCCAGCAGCCCCCACTCGGGACAGGGGATCAAGCAGTACTTC
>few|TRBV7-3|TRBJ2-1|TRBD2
CASSLNKAGGPSSYNEQFF
TGTGCCAGCAGCTTAAATAAAGCGGGGGGGCCTAGCTCCTACAATGAGCAGTTCTTC
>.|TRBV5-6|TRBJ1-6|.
CASSLGSSGSNSPLHF
TGTGCCAGCAGCTTGGGTTCGTCAGGCAGCAATTCACCCCTCCACTTT
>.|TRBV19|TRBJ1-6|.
CASSILAFGIDSPLHF
TGTGCCAGTAGTATATTGGCCTTCGGGATAGATTCACCCCTCCACTTT
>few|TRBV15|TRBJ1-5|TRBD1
CATSSRTGVDQPQHF
TGTGCCACCAGCAGCCGGACAGGGGTGGATCAGCCCCAGCATTTT
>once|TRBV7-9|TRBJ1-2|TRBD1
CASSFQGARGYGYTF
TGTGCCAGCAGCTTCCAGGGGGCTCGGGGCTATGGCTACACCTTC
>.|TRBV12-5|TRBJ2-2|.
CASGLTGNTGELFF
TGTGCTAGTGGACTGACAGGGAACACCGGGGAGCTGTTTTTT
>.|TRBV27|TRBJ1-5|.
CASRPLLRGKGQPQHF
TGTGCCAGCAGACCTCTATTACGGGGGAAAGGTCAGCCCCAGCATTTT
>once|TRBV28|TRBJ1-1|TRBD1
CASSFMAGGHTEAFF
TGTGCCAGCAGTTTTATGGCAGGGGGCCACACTGAAGCTTTCTTT
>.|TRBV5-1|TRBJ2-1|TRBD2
CASSQPGTSGGSWDEQFF
TGCGCCAGCAGCCAGCCCGGGACTAGCGGGGGGTCTTGGGATGAGCAGTTCTTC
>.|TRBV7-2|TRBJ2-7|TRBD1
CASSLRQGPYEQYF
TGTGCCAGCAGCTTACGACAGGGGCCGTACGAGCAGTACTTC
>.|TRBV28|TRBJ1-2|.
CAADNNYGYTF
TGTGCCGCCGACAACAACTATGGCTACACCTTC
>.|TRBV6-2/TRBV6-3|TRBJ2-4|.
CASSSVKNIQYF
TGTGCCAGCAGTTCCGTCAAAAACATTCAGTACTTC
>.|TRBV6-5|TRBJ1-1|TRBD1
CASSYSRDRKGTEAFF
TGTGCCAGCAGTTACTCGAGGGACAGGAAGGGCACTGAAGCTTTCTTT
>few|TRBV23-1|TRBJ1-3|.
CASSQSNRDSGNTIYF
TGCGCCAGCAGTCAATCGAACAGGGACTCTGGAAACACCATATATTTT